A selection of T cell receptor beta chains follows, all from one sample in a study of Graves' ophthalmopathy and Graves' hyperthyroidism. TCRdb fed the multiplex PCR reads into MiXCR, producing one record per CDR3 protein. The sample holds hundreds of thousands of distinct CDR3 sequences, about 41% seen once. The sequenced sample was peripheral blood. These receptors were taken from an adult man with Graves' ophthalmopathy. CDR3s include the opening cysteine and the closing phenylalanine or tryptophan.

j_call v_call cdr3_aa
TRBJ2-5 TRBV29-1 CSVEFPSGGTGETQYF
TRBJ1-2 TRBV10-3 CATLAGTGVNYGYTF
TRBJ2-7 TRBV19 CASSGVGASYEQYF
TRBJ2-2 TRBV29-1 CSLTGELFF
TRBJ2-7 TRBV19 CASSSEGGDYPYEQYF
TRBJ1-1 TRBV25-1 CASSEFAGNSEAFF
TRBJ1-2 TRBV12-3/TRBV12-4 CASSLLPGQGGYTF
TRBJ2-5 TRBV7-4 CASSPPRRVLEETQYF
TRBJ2-7 TRBV5-6 CASSSQGNYEQYF
TRBJ1-4 TRBV12-3/TRBV12-4 CASSFSGEGEKLFF
TRBJ2-1 TRBV25-1 CASSDTSGIYNEQFF